This is a list of T cell receptor beta chains from one sample in a study of blood T cell repertoires in COVID-19. Repertoires were generated with immunoSEQ multiplex PCR, while TCRdb's copy carries only in-frame clones and drops some. This table has some 230,000 clones, around four fifths appearing once. Material: PBMCs or T cells enriched from blood (not recorded which). The origin of the receptors is a man between 35 and 55 years old who had recovered from COVID-19. CDR3s include the opening cysteine and the closing phenylalanine or tryptophan. D genes are given only for firm matches. Some rows mark clone size as missing; the rest say once, few, many or name a class of expanded clone.

d_call,cdr3_length,v_call,clone_size,j_call,cdr3_aa,cdr3_nt
TRBD1,13,TRBV29-1,-,TRBJ1-2,CSVGDRGPRGYTF,TGCAGCGTTGGGGACAGGGGGCCGAGGGGCTACACCTTC
-,15,TRBV7-6,-,TRBJ2-1,CASSLVRGAVNEQFF,TGTGCCAGCAGCTTAGTTCGGGGGGCCGTCAATGAGCAGTTCTTC
TRBD1,17,TRBV9,-,TRBJ1-2,CASRALGTGGAGYGYTF,TGTGCCAGCAGGGCACTTGGGACAGGGGGCGCTGGCTATGGCTACACCTTC
-,15,TRBV18,-,TRBJ2-2,CASSPTPAGTGELFF,TGTGCCAGCTCCCCCACCCCGGCGGGCACCGGGGAGCTGTTTTTT
TRBD1,14,TRBV9,once,TRBJ2-5,CASSVGTGGGTQYF,TGTGCCAGCAGCGTAGGGACAGGGGGTGGGACCCAGTACTTC
TRBD1,15,TRBV6-5,-,TRBJ1-5,CASSFTTGEEQPQHF,TGTGCCAGCAGTTTTACGACAGGGGAGGAACAGCCCCAGCATTTT
TRBD1,14,TRBV7-3,-,TRBJ2-7,CASSADRGGDEQYF,TGTGCCAGCAGCGCTGACAGGGGGGGCGACGAGCAGTACTTC
TRBD1,16,TRBV7-2,once,TRBJ1-1,CASSAYDRGGNTEAFF,TGTGCCAGCAGCGCCTACGACAGGGGCGGGAACACTGAAGCTTTCTTT
-,15,TRBV30,-,TRBJ2-1,CAWRGAGSSYNEQFF,TGTGCCTGGAGAGGGGCGGGAAGCTCCTACAATGAGCAGTTCTTC
-,14,TRBV2,-,TRBJ2-3,CASSELGEEDTQYF,TGTGCCAGCAGTGAACTGGGGGAGGAAGATACGCAGTATTTT
-,13,TRBV6-5,-,TRBJ1-4,CASSRRAGEKLFF,TGTGCCAGCAGTCGTCGGGCGGGGGAAAAACTGTTTTTT
-,14,TRBV5-6,-,TRBJ2-6,CASSLQFRDNVLTF,TGTGCCAGCAGCTTGCAATTCAGGGATAACGTCCTGACTTTC
-,14,TRBV27,-,TRBJ2-1,CASRYRGGRDEQFF,TGTGCCAGCAGATACCGAGGGGGAAGGGATGAGCAGTTCTTC
-,17,TRBV5-4,-,TRBJ2-1,CASSLGRGGSSYNEQFF,TGTGCCAGCAGCTTGGGACGAGGCGGGTCCTCCTACAATGAGCAGTTCTTC
-,13,TRBV30,-,TRBJ1-5,CAWSVSGDQPQHF,TGTGCCTGGAGTGTTAGCGGGGATCAGCCCCAGCATTTT
TRBD2,16,TRBV3-1/TRBV3-2,once,TRBJ2-1,CASSQEGLAQDNEQFF,TGTGCCAGCAGCCAAGAGGGACTAGCCCAGGACAATGAGCAGTTCTTC
TRBD1,13,TRBV2,-,TRBJ1-1,CASRRRGLTEAFF,TGTGCCAGCAGGAGGAGGGGGCTCACTGAAGCTTTCTTT
-,14,TRBV19,-,TRBJ2-7,CASSKAGDTYEQYF,TGTGCCAGTAGTAAGGCAGGGGATACCTACGAGCAGTACTTC
TRBD1,11,TRBV20-1,-,TRBJ1-2,CQTGGGYGYTF,TGCCAAACAGGGGGCGGCTATGGCTACACCTTC
TRBD1,15,TRBV10-3,-,TRBJ2-5,CAISDRDSHQETQYF,TGTGCCATCAGTGACCGGGACAGCCACCAAGAGACCCAGTACTTC
-,16,TRBV19,-,TRBJ1-1,CASSIGGGLGNTEAFF,TGTGCCAGTAGTATCGGCGGGGGATTAGGGAACACTGAAGCTTTCTTT
TRBD2,17,TRBV9,-,TRBJ2-3,CASSVATSGGRTDTQYF,TGTGCCAGCAGCGTAGCTACAAGCGGGGGGCGCACAGATACGCAGTATTTT
TRBD1,13,TRBV7-3,-,TRBJ2-7,CASSSTGTGIQYF,TGTGCCAGCAGCTCGACCGGGACAGGGATCCAGTACTTC
TRBD1,15,TRBV9,-,TRBJ1-2,CASSVEGQALGGYTF,TGTGCCAGCAGCGTAGAGGGACAGGCATTAGGTGGCTACACCTTC
-,15,TRBV6-5,-,TRBJ1-6,CASSYSPEHNSPLHF,TGTGCCAGCAGTTACTCGCCGGAGCATAATTCACCCCTCCACTTT
TRBD1,14,TRBV11-1,-,TRBJ1-1,CASSEWDRNTEAFF,TGTGCCAGCAGCGAATGGGACAGGAACACTGAAGCTTTCTTT
-,13,TRBV7-2,once,TRBJ2-2,CASSFAHTGELFF,TGTGCCAGCAGCTTCGCGCACACCGGGGAGCTGTTTTTT
-,12,TRBV12-3/TRBV12-4,-,TRBJ1-6,CASSFSNSPLHF,TGTGCCAGCAGTTTCTCTAATTCACCCCTCCACTTT
-,13,TRBV10-1,-,TRBJ2-7,CASSETYGYEQYF,TGCGCCAGCAGTGAGACTTACGGCTACGAGCAGTACTTC
-,14,TRBV3-1/TRBV3-2,-,TRBJ2-7,CASSPGAFSYEQYF,TGTGCCAGCAGCCCTGGGGCATTCTCCTACGAGCAGTACTTC
TRBD2,14,TRBV6-5,few,TRBJ2-1,CASSRTSGSLSSVF,TGTGCCAGCAGTCGGACTAGCGGGAGCCTTAGTAGTGTCTTC